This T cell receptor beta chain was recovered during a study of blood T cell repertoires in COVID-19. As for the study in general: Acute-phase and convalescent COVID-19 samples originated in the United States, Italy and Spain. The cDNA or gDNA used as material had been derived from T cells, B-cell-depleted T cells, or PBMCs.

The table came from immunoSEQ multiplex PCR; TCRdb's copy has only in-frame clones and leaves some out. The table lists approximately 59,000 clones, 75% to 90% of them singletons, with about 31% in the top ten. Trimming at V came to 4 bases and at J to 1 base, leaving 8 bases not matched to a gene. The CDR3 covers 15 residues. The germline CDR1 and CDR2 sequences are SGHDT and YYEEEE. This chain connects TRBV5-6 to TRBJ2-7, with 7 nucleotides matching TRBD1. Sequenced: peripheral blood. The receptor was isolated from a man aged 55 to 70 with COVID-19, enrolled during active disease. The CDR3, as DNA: TGTGCCAGCAGCCCCGGACAGGACGTGTCCTACGAGCAGTACTTC. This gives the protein CASSPGQDVSYEQYF.